The rows below give T cell receptor beta chains drawn from one sample of a study of cytomegalovirus exposure and HLA in healthy donors. Repertoires were generated with immunoSEQ multiplex PCR, while TCRdb's copy carries only in-frame clones and drops some. The data hold more than 90,000 clones, with roughly three quarters observed a single time. What was sequenced was PBMCs. These receptors originate from a woman in her sixties in good health and CMV-seronegative. The CDR3 runs from the conserved cysteine through the conserved F or W. D genes are given only for firm matches. Clone size, where shown, is once, few, many, or a class for clones that have expanded.

D,length,size,V,J,CDR3,DNA
.,16,.,TRBV4-3,TRBJ2-3,CASSQDWAGGADTQYF,TGCGCCAGCAGCCAAGATTGGGCCGGCGGGGCAGATACGCAGTATTTT
.,12,.,TRBV7-2,TRBJ1-1,CASSSTRGRAFF,TGTGCCAGCAGCTCTACCAGGGGACGAGCTTTCTTT
.,13,.,TRBV6-5,TRBJ2-7,CASSFGGAYEQYF,TGTGCCAGCAGTTTCGGCGGAGCGTACGAGCAGTACTTC
.,14,.,TRBV11-2,TRBJ1-2,CASRQAQGHYGYTF,TGTGCCAGCAGACAGGCGCAGGGACATTATGGCTACACCTTC
.,14,.,TRBV10-3,TRBJ1-2,CAIPSSREADGYTF,TGTGCCATCCCGTCTTCCAGGGAGGCGGATGGCTACACCTTC
TRBD1,14,.,TRBV2,TRBJ2-1,CASSAGTGGNEQFF,TGTGCCAGCAGCGCCGGGACAGGGGGTAATGAGCAGTTCTTC
.,12,few,TRBV28,TRBJ1-5,CASSPRDGSQHF,TGTGCCAGCAGCCCCCGGGATGGCTCCCAGCATTTT
TRBD1,15,.,TRBV19,TRBJ2-5,CASRRPGQPQDTQYF,TGTGCCAGTAGGAGGCCGGGACAGCCACAAGATACCCAGTACTTC
.,13,.,TRBV5-6,TRBJ1-1,CASSSGSHSEAFF,TGTGCCAGCAGCTCCGGGAGCCACTCTGAAGCTTTCTTT
.,15,.,TRBV28,TRBJ1-1,CASSFGAAGGTEAFF,TGTGCCAGCAGTTTCGGTGCCGCTGGAGGGACTGAAGCTTTCTTT
.,14,.,TRBV4-3,TRBJ2-3,CASSQNPITDTQYF,TGCGCCAGCAGCCAAAACCCTATCACAGATACGCAGTATTTT
TRBD2,16,once,TRBV5-1,TRBJ2-5,CASSLGAGGAQETQYF,TGCGCCAGCAGCTTGGGAGCGGGGGGCGCCCAAGAGACCCAGTACTTC
.,15,.,TRBV9,TRBJ2-2,CASSVVSTVTGELFF,TGTGCCAGCAGCGTAGTAAGTACGGTTACCGGGGAGCTGTTTTTT
.,14,.,TRBV30,TRBJ1-2,CAWSLEWAGQGYTF,TGTGCCTGGAGTCTGGAATGGGCAGGGCAGGGCTACACCTTC
TRBD1,18,.,TRBV5-1,TRBJ1-1,CASSPKPGQGFLSTEAFF,TGCGCCAGCAGCCCAAAACCGGGACAGGGCTTTTTGTCCACTGAAGCTTTCTTT
TRBD1,15,.,TRBV2,TRBJ2-7,CASSDRQGTSYEQYF,TGTGCCAGCAGTGACCGACAGGGAACTTCCTACGAGCAGTACTTC
TRBD1,14,few,TRBV19,TRBJ2-7,CASSIRDRVRQQYF,TGTGCCAGTAGTATCCGGGACAGGGTACGTCAGCAGTACTTC
.,14,.,TRBV13,TRBJ1-2,CASILGPGNYGYTF,TGTGCCAGCATCCTGGGGCCGGGCAACTATGGCTACACCTTC
.,13,.,TRBV28,TRBJ1-2,CASRRGGISGYTF,TGTGCCAGCAGGCGTGGGGGGATAAGTGGCTACACCTTC
.,13,.,TRBV7-9,TRBJ2-7,CASSLQGLGEQYF,TGTGCCAGCAGCTTGCAGGGGCTGGGCGAGCAGTACTTC
.,14,.,TRBV7-9,TRBJ1-1,CASSLAAENTEAFF,TGTGCCAGCAGCTTAGCGGCTGAGAACACTGAAGCTTTCTTT
.,20,.,TRBV5-1,TRBJ1-3,CASSLDVITRALSSGNTIYF,TGCGCCAGCAGCTTGGATGTGATTACCAGGGCTTTGAGCTCTGGAAACACCATATATTTT
.,13,.,TRBV7-9,TRBJ1-2,CASSLGQVGGYTF,TGTGCCAGCAGCTTAGGACAGGTTGGGGGCTACACCTTC
.,16,.,TRBV7-9,TRBJ1-4,CASSSEGGLSNEKLFF,TGTGCCAGCAGTTCGGAGGGTGGCCTCTCTAATGAAAAACTGTTTTTT
.,14,few,TRBV5-6,TRBJ2-3,CASSFQGSTDTQYF,TGTGCCAGCAGCTTCCAGGGGTCCACAGATACGCAGTATTTT
.,15,.,TRBV7-9,TRBJ1-1,CASSLRQGVSTEAFF,TGTGCCAGCAGCTTACGGCAGGGCGTGAGCACTGAAGCTTTCTTT
.,13,few,TRBV14,TRBJ1-1,CASSQQGFTEAFF,TGTGCCAGCAGCCAACAGGGATTTACTGAAGCTTTCTTT
.,13,.,TRBV6-6,TRBJ1-1,CASSLGANTEAFF,TGTGCCAGCAGTTTAGGAGCGAACACTGAAGCTTTCTTT
.,13,.,TRBV7-2,TRBJ2-1,CASSLARANEQFF,TGTGCCAGCAGCTTAGCCCGAGCAAATGAGCAGTTCTTC
TRBD1,15,once,TRBV6-6,TRBJ1-5,CASSSAWTGNQPQHF,TGTGCCAGCAGTTCCGCCTGGACAGGGAATCAGCCCCAGCATTTT
TRBD2,15,.,TRBV5-1,TRBJ2-3,CASSTVAGVKDTQYF,TGCGCCAGCAGCACCGTAGCGGGAGTCAAAGATACGCAGTATTTT
.,15,.,TRBV5-4,TRBJ2-1,CASSPTGGNYNEQFF,TGTGCCAGCAGCCCGACCGGAGGGAACTACAATGAGCAGTTCTTC
.,13,.,TRBV5-4,TRBJ2-7,CATLDRNSYEQYF,TGTGCCACACTAGACAGGAACTCCTACGAGCAGTACTTC
.,14,.,TRBV25-1,TRBJ2-7,CASSEFGGTYEQYF,TGTGCCAGCAGTGAATTCGGGGGTACCTACGAGCAGTACTTC
.,14,.,TRBV11-2,TRBJ2-3,CASSLSGLTDTQYF,TGTGCCAGCAGCTTATCGGGGTTAACAGATACGCAGTATTTT
TRBD2,17,.,TRBV27,TRBJ2-7,CASSLTERGSRSYEQYF,TGTGCCAGCAGTTTAACCGAACGCGGGAGCCGCTCCTACGAGCAGTACTTC
.,11,.,TRBV5-4,TRBJ1-1,CASTQNTEAFF,TGTGCCAGCACACAGAACACTGAAGCTTTCTTT
TRBD1,14,.,TRBV7-8,TRBJ1-5,CASSQRQGHQPQHF,TGTGCCAGCAGCCAAAGACAGGGACATCAGCCCCAGCATTTT
.,16,.,TRBV5-6,TRBJ1-5,CASSLAGRISNQPQHF,TGTGCCAGCAGCTTGGCAGGGCGTATTAGCAATCAGCCCCAGCATTTT
TRBD2,14,.,TRBV7-2,TRBJ2-2,CASSLGTSAGELFF,TGTGCCAGCAGCTTAGGTACTAGCGCCGGGGAGCTGTTTTTT